The source of this T cell receptor (beta chain) is a study of T-cell memory formation after mild COVID-19. Study conclusions and caveats: Proof of SARS-CoV-2 specificity was absent for the second-wave clones that crested on day 37.

As regards this clonotype: Its antigen is unidentified.

Via MiXCR, TCRdb re-called the 5' RACE reads, giving one row per CDR3 protein. The data contain fewer than 700,000 distinct CDR3 sequences, less than 25% of them seen just once; the ten biggest clones take up around 7.7%. Germline CDR1 and CDR2: LGHNA and YNFKEQ. V gave up 0 bases and J gave up 7 bases, with 7 bases separating them. The CDR3 contains 12 residues. V and J are TRBV4-2 and TRBJ2-7; no clear D. The specimen sequenced was PBMCs or a T cell subset sorted from them (not recorded which). The sequence was obtained from an adult woman who had mild COVID-19 (a few samples of this study predate the infection). Cell type and time point are not known. CDR3 loop: CASSQDEAEQYF. The CDR3 DNA follows: TGTGCCAGCAGCCAAGATGAGGCTGAGCAGTACTTC.